What follows describes a single T cell receptor (beta chain). Its antigen is currently unknown. The germline V gene has CDR1 SGHKS and CDR2 YYEKEE (reference sequence). The CDR3 covers 15 residues. Deletions cut 2 bases from V and 1 base from J, with 12 bases between. Here immunoSEQ multiplex PCR was the method, and the copy in TCRdb shows in-frame clones only, minus some. Of around 76,000 clones listed, about 83% are singletons. This sample stems from a study of T cell responses to AZD1222 COVID-19 vaccine. Whole-study results and caveats: Spike-wide coverage was observed for vaccine-associated CD4 TCRs, with dominant responses at 160-218 and 743-854.

The specimen was peripheral blood, collected on day 0 of AZD1222 vaccination. The J gene is TRBJ1-1, the V gene TRBV5-5, with D perhaps TRBD1 (6 bases). The origin of this receptor is an adult in good health. The CDR3 region is CASSFPDRPNTEAFF. CDR3 nucleotide sequence: TGTGCCAGCAGCTTCCCGGACAGACCGAACACTGAAGCTTTCTTT.